The clone carrying this T cell receptor beta chain was recorded a few times. Its antigen remains unidentified. This entry is derived from a study of identical twins. After template switching added a universal primer site, the resulting cDNA carried unique molecular identifiers. One entry per CDR3 protein, called by TCRdb with MiXCR from the 5' RACE reads. This table holds approximately 190,000 distinct CDR3 sequences, 15% to 20% found once. Study conclusions and caveats: Partial confounding of zero-insertion analyses by invariant MAIT and iNKT cells was possible. The models gave estimates that fell short of the out-of-frame TCR alpha sharing seen in monozygotic twins.

This CDR3 contains 16 residues. CDR1 is DFQATT, CDR2 SNEGSKA, per germline (reference sequence). V shed 3 bases and J shed 2 bases, with 20 bases lying between them. These records were also assigned to another study, of T cells expressing NK-cell markers. That study reports: Of the CD8+ T cell pool in more than 5 donors, about 1.0-8% was accounted for by dominant NKG2C+ clonotypes.

The sample taken for sequencing was CD8+ T cells sorted from blood. The receptor comes from a woman younger than 35 in good health. The chain employs TRBV20-1 and TRBJ2-7; tentatively, D is TRBD2 (5 bases). As DNA, the CDR3 is TGCAGTGCTAGCCCCCGGGGTGCAGCGACTGCCTACGAGCAGTACTTC. Protein product: CSASPRGAATAYEQYF.